The rows below give T cell receptor beta chains drawn from one sample of a study of control samples from healthy donors and cancer patients. Profiled with immunoSEQ multiplex PCR; TCRdb holds only in-frame clones, not every one. The repertoire holds 100,000 to 150,000 clones, over 75% seen once, with about 2.5% in the top ten. Sequenced sample: blood. These receptors all stem from a man aged 35 to 55 in good health. Both conserved end residues are part of each CDR3. Fields, in order: clone size, V gene, D gene, J gene, CDR3 protein, CDR3 DNA. The D gene is left open where the match is weak. Not every row has a clone size; where given, it reads once, few, many or a size class.

-	TRBV6-5	-	TRBJ1-6	CASTLGHVADSPLHF	TGTGCCAGCACCCTCGGACATGTCGCCGATTCACCCCTCCACTTT
-	TRBV4-1	-	TRBJ1-3	CASSQGPRTTSSGNTIYF	TGCGCCAGCAGCCAAGGTCCAAGGACAACGAGCTCTGGAAACACCATATATTTT
few	TRBV6-5	TRBD1	TRBJ1-5	CASSPRGQGNQPQHF	TGTGCCAGCAGTCCGAGAGGACAGGGCAATCAGCCCCAGCATTTT
-	TRBV3-1/TRBV3-2	-	TRBJ1-2	CASSQVFKGYTF	TGTGCCAGCAGCCAAGTCTTCAAGGGCTACACCTTC
-	TRBV7-8	TRBD1	TRBJ1-3	CASSLERQGARGNTIYF	TGTGCCAGCAGCTTAGAAAGACAGGGGGCAAGAGGAAACACCATATATTTT
-	TRBV19	-	TRBJ1-5	CASSISLGRGSQPQHF	TGTGCCAGTAGTATATCGCTTGGCAGGGGTAGTCAGCCCCAGCATTTT
-	TRBV18	-	TRBJ1-1	CASSPKGNTEAFF	TGTGCCAGCTCACCCAAGGGAAACACTGAAGCTTTCTTT
-	TRBV4-2	-	TRBJ2-4	CASSPTGTGGNIQYF	TGTGCCAGCAGCCCAACCGGGACTGGGGGAAACATTCAGTACTTC
-	TRBV29-1	TRBD1	TRBJ1-5	CSARTGGTNQPQHF	TGCAGCGCCCGGACAGGGGGCACCAATCAGCCCCAGCATTTT
once	TRBV10-1	-	TRBJ1-3	CASSSQNTIYF	TGCGCCAGCAGCAGCCAGAACACCATATATTTT
-	TRBV6-5	TRBD1	TRBJ2-5	CASSLDRGHSETQYF	TGTGCCAGCAGTCTCGACAGGGGGCATTCGGAGACCCAGTACTTC
-	TRBV19	-	TRBJ2-7	CASSLGGGASYEQYF	TGTGCCAGTAGTCTTGGCGGGGGCGCTTCCTACGAGCAGTACTTC
once	TRBV30	-	TRBJ2-7	CAWSTALGEQYF	TGTGCCTGGAGTACAGCGCTCGGGGAGCAGTACTTC
-	TRBV6-6	-	TRBJ2-5	CASSQTGETQYF	TGTGCCAGCAGTCAAACCGGAGAGACCCAGTACTTC
-	TRBV10-3	TRBD1	TRBJ2-4	CAISGQGEGAKNIQYF	TGTGCCATCAGTGGGCAGGGGGAAGGAGCCAAAAACATTCAGTACTTC
-	TRBV19	-	TRBJ2-1	CVSSILVSEQQQFF	TGTGTCAGTAGTATTCTCGTCTCGGAACAGCAGCAGTTCTTC
-	TRBV5-6	-	TRBJ1-2	CASRPTGYNYGYTF	TGTGCCAGCAGGCCGACAGGCTATAACTATGGCTACACCTTC
-	TRBV28	-	TRBJ1-5	CASSLGGRSWPQHF	TGTGCCAGCAGTTTGGGGGGCCGTTCGTGGCCCCAGCATTTT
-	TRBV9	TRBD1	TRBJ2-7	CASSEGQGVRFWDEQYF	TGTGCCAGCAGCGAGGGACAGGGGGTGAGGTTTTGGGACGAGCAGTACTTC
-	TRBV7-9	-	TRBJ2-5	CASSFASGGKTQYF	TGTGCCAGCAGCTTTGCCTCCGGGGGCAAGACCCAGTACTTC
-	TRBV10-1	TRBD1	TRBJ1-2	CASSAGQTYGYTF	TGCGCCAGCAGTGCGGGACAGACCTATGGCTACACCTTC
-	TRBV30	-	TRBJ1-2	CAWSVGIGPYGYTF	TGTGCCTGGAGTGTCGGGATTGGGCCCTATGGCTACACCTTC
-	TRBV3-1/TRBV3-2	TRBD2	TRBJ2-3	CASSQRSGGAEGDTQYF	TGTGCCAGCAGCCAACGTAGCGGGGGGGCCGAGGGAGATACGCAGTATTTT
-	TRBV5-5	TRBD2	TRBJ2-5	CASSSFAGGRQETQYF	TGTGCCAGCAGCTCCTTTGCGGGGGGGAGGCAAGAGACCCAGTACTTC
-	TRBV28	-	TRBJ1-5	CASSLVQNYQPQHF	TGTGCCAGCAGTTTAGTACAGAATTATCAGCCCCAGCATTTT
few	TRBV2	-	TRBJ1-2	CASSEIGGYGYTF	TGTGCCAGCAGTGAAATCGGGGGTTACGGCTACACCTTC
-	TRBV6-5	-	TRBJ1-2	CASSPSNYGYTF	TGTGCCAGCAGTCCATCTAACTATGGCTACACCTTC
-	TRBV6-6	-	TRBJ1-4	CASSVRADREKLFF	TGTGCCAGCAGTGTACGGGCAGACCGTGAAAAACTGTTTTTT
-	TRBV5-4	-	TRBJ2-1	CASSQRDRSSYNEQFF	TGTGCCAGCAGCCAGAGGGACCGGAGCTCCTACAATGAGCAGTTCTTC
-	TRBV5-4	-	TRBJ1-6	CASSLLGLNNSPLHF	TGTGCCAGCAGCTTACTCGGATTAAATAATTCACCCCTCCACTTT
once	TRBV6-4	-	TRBJ1-1	CASSEGLIAFF	TGTGCCAGCAGTGAGGGGCTAATAGCTTTCTTT
-	TRBV7-9	-	TRBJ2-3	CASSLAGARTDTQYF	TGTGCCAGCAGCTTAGCGGGGGCCCGCACAGATACGCAGTATTTT
-	TRBV27	-	TRBJ1-2	CASSPIPLDSPYGYTF	TGTGCCAGCAGCCCCATCCCACTGGACAGTCCCTATGGCTACACCTTC
-	TRBV18	-	TRBJ2-1	CASSPPIQDERYNEQFF	TGTGCCAGCTCACCACCGATCCAGGATGAAAGGTACAATGAGCAGTTCTTC
-	TRBV19	TRBD1	TRBJ2-7	CASSSRTGGIYEQYF	TGTGCCAGTAGTAGCCGGACAGGGGGCATCTACGAGCAGTACTTC
once	TRBV5-4	TRBD1	TRBJ2-7	CASSARDRGRSEQYF	TGTGCCAGCAGCGCCCGGGACAGGGGGCGCTCCGAGCAGTACTTC
-	TRBV6-6	-	TRBJ1-2	CASSPPGRNYGYTF	TGTGCCAGCAGCCCTCCGGGACGGAACTATGGCTACACCTTC
-	TRBV10-1	-	TRBJ1-1	CASSDRLTEEAFF	TGCGCCAGCAGTGACAGGCTCACCGAAGAAGCTTTCTTT
-	TRBV7-3	-	TRBJ2-5	CASSRVGGTQYF	TGTGCCAGCAGCCGGGTGGGCGGGACCCAGTACTTC
-	TRBV18	-	TRBJ2-5	CASSPPSRETQYF	TGTGCCAGCTCACCCCCCTCCCGGGAGACCCAGTACTTC
-	TRBV28	-	TRBJ1-2	CASSFRLRDYGYTF	TGTGCCAGCAGTTTCCGGCTTCGGGACTATGGCTACACCTTC
-	TRBV11-2	TRBD1	TRBJ1-4	CASSRYRGNNEKLFF	TGTGCCAGCAGCCGGTACAGGGGGAACAATGAAAAACTGTTTTTT
-	TRBV10-2	-	TRBJ1-1	CASGHNTEAFF	TGCGCCAGCGGGCATAACACTGAAGCTTTCTTT
once	TRBV7-9	-	TRBJ1-3	CASSLADLGRVSGNTIYF	TGTGCCAGCAGCTTAGCGGACCTAGGGAGGGTTTCCGGAAACACCATATATTTT
-	TRBV2	TRBD2	TRBJ2-7	CAAASGGSYEQYF	TGTGCGGCGGCTAGCGGGGGTTCTTACGAGCAGTACTTC
once	TRBV15	TRBD1	TRBJ1-6	CATSRDRQGDSPLHF	TGTGCCACCAGCAGAGATCGACAGGGTGATTCACCCCTCCACTTT
-	TRBV21-1	-	TRBJ2-1	CASRIRDRAYNEQFF	TGTGCCAGCAGGATCCGGGACAGGGCCTACAATGAGCAGTTCTTC
-	TRBV11-2	-	TRBJ2-5	CASSQVFSQETQYF	TGTGCCAGCAGCCAAGTCTTTTCCCAAGAGACCCAGTACTTC
-	TRBV5-1	-	TRBJ2-3	CASSLLGGGVDTQYF	TGCGCCAGCAGCTTGCTGGGGGGCGGTGTAGATACGCAGTATTTT
-	TRBV25-1	-	TRBJ1-1	CASSDSGLGDTEAFF	TGTGCCAGCAGTGATTCGGGCCTGGGGGACACTGAAGCTTTCTTT
-	TRBV9	-	TRBJ1-1	CASSATQGSTEAFF	TGTGCCAGCAGCGCAACACAGGGAAGCACTGAAGCTTTCTTT
-	TRBV27	-	TRBJ1-6	CASSLLGGNYNSPLHF	TGTGCCAGCAGTTTATTGGGGGGCAACTATAATTCACCCCTCCACTTT
-	TRBV11-2	-	TRBJ1-1	CASRPHGGFLAEAFF	TGTGCCAGCAGACCCCACGGGGGGTTCCTGGCTGAAGCTTTCTTT
once	TRBV6-5	-	TRBJ2-1	CASRRGVTNYNEQFF	TGTGCCAGCAGACGCGGGGTTACGAATTACAATGAGCAGTTCTTC
-	TRBV18	-	TRBJ2-7	CASHKDRPDPSGEQYF	TGTGCCAGCCATAAAGATCGACCGGACCCCTCGGGGGAGCAGTACTTC
few	TRBV13	TRBD1	TRBJ2-7	CASSLVGGIYEQYF	TGTGCCAGCAGCTTAGTAGGGGGCATCTACGAGCAGTACTTC
few	TRBV29-1	-	TRBJ1-1	CSVEVKGMNTEAFF	TGCAGCGTTGAAGTTAAGGGTATGAACACTGAAGCTTTCTTT